These 17 T cell receptor beta chains were sequenced from one sample in a study of blood T cell repertoires in COVID-19. Some clones are missing from TCRdb's copy, which holds only in-frame ones; the method was immunoSEQ multiplex PCR. The data show 390,000 or so clones, around 91% seen once. Sequencing was carried out using peripheral blood. These receptors originate from a man between 18 and 35 years old with active or convalescent COVID-19.

V and J are TRBV6-2 or TRBV6-3 and TRBJ1-2; maybe TRBD1 (6 bases). The CDR3 length is 15 residues. From germline, CDR1 is MNHEY and CDR2 SVGEGT. Trimming pared 4 bases from V and 1 base from J, leaving 13 bases between. The CDR3 region is CASSSPGHINYGYTF. The DNA for the CDR3 is TGTGCCAGCAGTTCCCCGGGACATATTAACTATGGCTACACCTTC.

The V and J genes are TRBV12-1 and TRBJ2-1; TRBD2 was called by the table and not checked on the DNA. TRBV12-1 is shown as a pseudogene. This CDR3 contains 17 residues. Here the CDR3 reads CASSPARASGRGNEQFF. The CDR3 region has the DNA TGTGCCAGCAGCCCCGCCAGGGCTAGCGGGAGAGGGAATGAGCAGTTCTTC.

The chain's CDR3 is CATSDPGAPNTGELFF. The CDR3 DNA follows: TGTGCCACCAGTGACCCCGGAGCCCCGAACACCGGGGAGCTGTTTTTT. The V call is TRBV24-1, the J call TRBJ2-2, with unresolved D. There are 16 residues in the CDR3. Trimming removed 4 bases at V and 0 bases at J, with 11 bases between. The germline V gene encodes CDR1 KGHDR and CDR2 SFDVKD.

The chain recombines TRBV2 with TRBJ2-1, with TRBD2 matching 10 bases. The CDR3 covers 15 residues. Germline loops: CDR1 SNHLY, CDR2 FYNNEI. V lost 1 base, J lost 8 bases, and 5 bases stayed unmatched. The CDR3 sequence is CASSEVLAGRDEQFF. In nucleotides, the CDR3 is TGTGCCAGCAGTGAAGTACTAGCGGGGAGGGATGAGCAGTTCTTC. Based on the CDR3 plus reference TRBV2 and TRBJ2-1, the full variable domain is EPEVTQTPSHQVTQMGQEVILRCVPISNHLYFYWYRQILGQKVEFLVSFYNNEISEKSEIFDDQFSVERPDGSNFTLKIRSTKLEDSAMYFCASSEVLAGRDEQFFGPGTRLTVL.

V is TRBV6-2 or TRBV6-3 and J is TRBJ2-2, with 8 bases fitting TRBD2. There are 16 residues in the CDR3. J gave up 10 bases and V 2 bases, and 12 bases lay outside the gene matches. Per germline, CDR1 MNHEY and CDR2 SVGEGT. The CDR3 loop reads CASSYERGQTYEELFF. CDR3 DNA: TGTGCCAGCAGTTACGAGCGGGGGCAAACGTATGAGGAGCTGTTTTTT.

The genes are TRBV19 and TRBJ2-2; 9 bases agree with TRBD1. The V gene's germline CDR1 is LNHDA and CDR2 SQIVND (reference sequence). CDR3 length: 14 amino acids. V gave up 9 bases and J gave up 4 bases; unmatched junction bases: 6. CDR3 nucleotide sequence: TGTGCCAGCGCCCGACAGGGGGGCACCGGGGAGCTGTTTTTT. Its protein is CASARQGGTGELFF.

The chain uses TRBV19 and TRBJ1-5, with D possibly matching TRBD1 (5 bases). Per germline, CDR1 LNHDA and CDR2 SQIVND (reference sequence). Between the trimmed V and J ends, which lost 5 bases and 0 bases, there was a span of 26 bases. The CDR3 is made up of 20 amino acids. The CDR3 reads CASSGLRGPANGYSNQPQHF. The CDR3 nucleotides are TGTGCCAGTAGTGGACTGCGGGGCCCGGCGAATGGTTATAGCAATCAGCCCCAGCATTTT.

This chain links TRBV14 with TRBJ2-5; 12 nucleotides match TRBD2. Looked up from germline, CDR1 is SGHDN and CDR2 is FVKESK. V lost 1 base and J lost 3; bases outside the gene matches: 0. The CDR3 totals 15 residues. The CDR3 protein is CASSQGLAGEETQYF. CDR3 sequence (DNA): TGTGCCAGCAGCCAAGGACTAGCGGGAGAAGAGACCCAGTACTTC.

V gene TRBV19 combines with J gene TRBJ2-2; D may be TRBD1 (6 bases). Looked up from germline, CDR1 is LNHDA and CDR2 is SQIVND (reference sequence). The length of the CDR3 is 14 residues. V was cut by 5 bases and J by 6 bases, with 13 bases left in between. CDR3 sequence: CASSWGRGAGELFF. CDR3 DNA sequence: TGTGCCAGTAGTTGGGGGCGAGGTGCCGGGGAGCTGTTTTTT. The full variable domain, in which reference TRBV19 and TRBJ2-2 provide the parts outside the CDR3, is DGGITQSPKYLFRKEGQNVTLSCEQNLNHDAMYWYRQDPGQGLRLIYYSQIVNDFQKGDIAEGYSVSREKKESFPLTVTSAQKNPTAFYLCASSWGRGAGELFFGEGSRLTVL.

The V call is TRBV18, the J call TRBJ1-3, with D unresolved. The CDR3 runs to 15 residues. V lost 3 bases to trimming and J lost 0 bases, with 9 bases between them. The V gene's germline CDR1 is KGHSH and CDR2 LQKENI. The CDR3 nucleotides are TGTGCCAGCTCACCCTCGACAAGCTCTGGAAACACCATATATTTT. Amino acid sequence: CASSPSTSSGNTIYF.

CDR3 residues: CASSFASVQETQYF. DNA for the CDR3: TGTGCCAGCAGTTTTGCATCAGTACAAGAGACCCAGTACTTC. The rearrangement links TRBV27 to TRBJ2-5, with D unclear. The CDR3 covers 14 residues. V was shortened by 3 bases and J by 2 bases, with 10 bases between the two germline ends. The germline CDR1 and CDR2 sequences are MNHEY and SMNVEV (reference sequence).

The chain joins TRBV5-1 to TRBJ2-7; 8 bases align to TRBD1. Germline lookup yields CDR1 SGHRS and CDR2 YFSETQ. The CDR3 sequence is 15 residues long. The J segment lost 2 bases and the V segment lost 4 bases, leaving 8 bases of the junction unmatched. In nucleotides, the CDR3 is TGCGCCAGCAGCGGGGTTGGGACAGGAGCCTACGAGCAGTACTTC. Encoded protein: CASSGVGTGAYEQYF.

This clone came up a few times. This chain uses TRBV27 with TRBJ1-6; TRBD1 matches at 10 bases. Trimming cost V 5 bases and J 14 bases; bases outside gene matches: 6. Germline V CDR1 and CDR2: MNHEY, SMNVEV (reference sequence). The CDR3 has 13 amino acids. As DNA, the CDR3 is TGTGCCAGCAGTCCGGGACAGGGGTTCACCCTCCACTTT. It is translated as CASSPGQGFTLHF.

J is TRBJ2-2 and V is TRBV9, with 8 bases fitting TRBD2. The CDR3 has 16 amino acids. Germline loops: CDR1 SGDLS, CDR2 YYNGEE. With 2 bases clipped from V and 3 bases from J, the junction kept 6 bases outside the gene matches. CDR3 residues: CASSVEREWHTGELFF. The CDR3 DNA follows: TGTGCCAGCAGCGTGGAGCGGGAGTGGCACACCGGGGAGCTGTTTTTT.

CDR3 in amino acids: CASSLPGSNQPQHF. The DNA of the CDR3 is TGTGCCAGCAGCTTACCAGGGAGCAATCAGCCCCAGCATTTT. The chain links TRBV7-8 to TRBJ1-5, with a tentative D call TRBD1 (5 bases). This CDR3 region has 14 residues. V lost 2 bases, J lost 1 base, and 6 bases lay in between. Germline CDR1 and CDR2: SGHVS and FQNEAQ.

The chain carries TRBV5-1 and TRBJ1-1; D unresolved. Trimming removed 0 bases at V and 1 base at J, with 10 bases between. The CDR3 runs 15 residues. Germline V CDR1 and CDR2: SGHRS, YFSETQ. The CDR3 DNA is TGCGCCAGCAGCTTGGCCGACCGGGAGAACACTGAAGCTTTCTTT. This encodes CASSLADRENTEAFF.

As DNA, the CDR3 is TGTGCCAGCAGACCGGGACAGGGTTGGATGAGTGGCTACACCTTC. This gives the protein CASRPGQGWMSGYTF. The chain links TRBV6-1 to TRBJ1-2; 9 bases map to TRBD1. The CDR3 runs to 15 residues. Germline V lookup: CDR1 MNHNS, CDR2 SASEGT. The V segment lost 6 bases and the J segment 7 bases; nucleotides outside the gene matches: 12.